These T cell receptor beta chains were read from a single sample in a study of CD8+ T cells in alopecia areata. This table comes from immunoSEQ multiplex PCR, and its TCRdb copy is limited to in-frame clones, with some not included. The sample contains over 100,000 clones, 50% to 55% of which appear only once. The material was CD4+ T cells sorted from blood, obtained at week 4, from a patient treated with tofacitinib. These receptors all stem from a human donor with alopecia areata. Both conserved end residues are part of each CDR3. Fields, in order: V gene, J gene, clone size, CDR3 protein. Clone size is not always given. Where it is, it says once, few, many or a class for expanded clones.

V gene: TRBV5-5
J gene: TRBJ2-1
clone size: NA
CDR3 protein: CASSLAVEQFF

V gene: TRBV2
J gene: TRBJ2-7
clone size: once
CDR3 protein: CASSALGSYEQYF

V gene: TRBV6-5
J gene: TRBJ2-3
clone size: few
CDR3 protein: CASRRQALSTDTQYF

V gene: TRBV7-8
J gene: TRBJ2-5
clone size: NA
CDR3 protein: CASSLRLAAQETQYF

V gene: TRBV15
J gene: TRBJ2-7
clone size: NA
CDR3 protein: CATSRELGRNYEQYF

V gene: TRBV29-1
J gene: TRBJ2-1
clone size: NA
CDR3 protein: CSVEQIYNEQFF

V gene: TRBV30
J gene: TRBJ1-5
clone size: few
CDR3 protein: CAWSYALSGNQPQHF

V gene: TRBV11-1
J gene: TRBJ2-1
clone size: few
CDR3 protein: CASSLAGLDNEQFF

V gene: TRBV6-5
J gene: TRBJ1-6
clone size: NA
CDR3 protein: CASSVYRDSPLHF

V gene: TRBV27
J gene: TRBJ1-2
clone size: few
CDR3 protein: CASSPRQGRGYGYTF

V gene: TRBV6-5
J gene: TRBJ1-2
clone size: NA
CDR3 protein: CASSYSYGESGYTF

V gene: TRBV5-1
J gene: TRBJ2-1
clone size: NA
CDR3 protein: CASSPQGAVDEQFF

V gene: TRBV25-1
J gene: TRBJ2-3
clone size: NA
CDR3 protein: CASTPDRVSDTQYF

V gene: TRBV29-1
J gene: TRBJ2-1
clone size: NA
CDR3 protein: CSVERGGSTTYNEQFF

V gene: TRBV25-1
J gene: TRBJ2-7
clone size: NA
CDR3 protein: CASSEYSGQGTHEQYF

V gene: TRBV5-6
J gene: TRBJ1-2
clone size: NA
CDR3 protein: CASSSRRDTPGYGYTF

V gene: TRBV18
J gene: TRBJ1-3
clone size: few
CDR3 protein: CASSPGQGGNTIYF

V gene: TRBV6-5
J gene: TRBJ1-1
clone size: NA
CDR3 protein: CASSYSTGTNTEAFF

V gene: TRBV5-1
J gene: TRBJ1-3
clone size: few
CDR3 protein: CASSLISGPSGNTIYF

V gene: TRBV4-1
J gene: TRBJ1-5
clone size: NA
CDR3 protein: CASSQEVSGGGRQPQHF